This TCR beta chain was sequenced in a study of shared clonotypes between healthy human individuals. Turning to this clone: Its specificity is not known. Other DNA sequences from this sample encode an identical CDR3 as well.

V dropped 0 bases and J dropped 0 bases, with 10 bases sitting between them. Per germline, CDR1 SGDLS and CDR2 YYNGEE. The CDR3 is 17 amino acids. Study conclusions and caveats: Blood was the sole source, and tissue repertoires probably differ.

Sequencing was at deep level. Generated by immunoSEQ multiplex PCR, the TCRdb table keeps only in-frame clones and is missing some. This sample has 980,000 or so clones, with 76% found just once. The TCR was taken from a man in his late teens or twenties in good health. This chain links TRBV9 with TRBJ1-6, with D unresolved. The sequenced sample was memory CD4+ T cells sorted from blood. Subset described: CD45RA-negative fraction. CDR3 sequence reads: CASSVGTGSSYNSPLHF. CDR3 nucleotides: TGTGCCAGCAGCGTAGGCACGGGTAGCTCCTATAATTCACCCCTCCACTTT.